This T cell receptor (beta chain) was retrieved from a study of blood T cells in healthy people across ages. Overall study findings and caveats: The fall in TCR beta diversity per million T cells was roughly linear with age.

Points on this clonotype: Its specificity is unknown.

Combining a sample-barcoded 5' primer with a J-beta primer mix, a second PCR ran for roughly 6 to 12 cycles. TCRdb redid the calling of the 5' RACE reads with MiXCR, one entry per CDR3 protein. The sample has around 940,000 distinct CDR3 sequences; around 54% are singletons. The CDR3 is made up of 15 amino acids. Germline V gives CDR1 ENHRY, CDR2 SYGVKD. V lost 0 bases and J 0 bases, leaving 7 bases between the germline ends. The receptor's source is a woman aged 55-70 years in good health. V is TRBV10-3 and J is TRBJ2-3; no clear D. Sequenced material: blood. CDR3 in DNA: TGTGCCATCAGTGAGTCAGGGCCAAGCACAGATACGCAGTATTTT. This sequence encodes CAISESGPSTDTQYF.